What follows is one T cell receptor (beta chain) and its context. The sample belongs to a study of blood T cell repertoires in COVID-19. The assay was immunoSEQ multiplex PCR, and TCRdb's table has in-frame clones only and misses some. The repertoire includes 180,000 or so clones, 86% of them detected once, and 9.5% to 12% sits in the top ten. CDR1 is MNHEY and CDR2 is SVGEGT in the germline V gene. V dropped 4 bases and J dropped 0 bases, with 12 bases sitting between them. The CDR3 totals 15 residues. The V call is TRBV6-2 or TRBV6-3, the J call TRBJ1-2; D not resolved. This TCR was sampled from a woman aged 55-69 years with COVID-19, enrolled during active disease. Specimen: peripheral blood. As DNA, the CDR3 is TGTGCCAGCAGTTCTCCGGCAGGCACTAACTATGGCTACACCTTC. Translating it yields CASSSPAGTNYGYTF.